The clone carrying this T cell receptor beta chain was seen ten or more times. The data are from a study of early T cells in non-severe SARS-CoV-2 infection. TCRdb itself ran the 5' RACE reads through MiXCR, one entry per CDR3 protein. The profile shows 20,000 to 25,000 distinct CDR3 sequences, around 5.4% of them singletons. From germline, CDR1 is SEHNR and CDR2 FQNEAQ (reference sequence). The germline V and J ends were trimmed by 8 bases and 7 bases, with 8 bases remaining between them. The CDR3 runs to 10 residues. The source material was whole blood. The V and J genes are TRBV7-9 and TRBJ1-1; weak D call: TRBD1 (5 bases). The sequence was obtained from an adult who was a healthcare worker with PCR-confirmed SARS-CoV-2 infection or an uninfected control (not recorded which). The CDR3 spells CASEDNEAFF. The CDR3, as DNA: TGTGCCAGCGAGGACAATGAAGCTTTCTTT.